This entry describes one T cell receptor (beta chain). This record belongs to a study of shared clonotypes between healthy human individuals. The V gene end was trimmed by 5 bases and the J gene end by 6 bases; junction bases not matched to a gene: 12. Germline-derived CDR1 and CDR2 are MDHEN and SYDVKM. The CDR3 extends over 16 amino acids. Each subset's genomic DNA was split evenly across several immunoSEQ plates. The sorted-subset replicate PCRs were given around 190 ng DNA, which is about 30,000 T cell genomes. This table comes from immunoSEQ multiplex PCR, and its TCRdb copy is limited to in-frame clones, with some not included. The top ten hold 0.06% of the sample, which has roughly 530,000 clones, around 96% seen once.

The sequencing sample was made of naive CD4+ T cells sorted from blood. Regarding subset: CD45RA+ positively selected. This TCR came from a woman aged 30 to 39 in good health. The chain has TRBV28 and TRBJ1-5, with 8 bases fitting TRBD1. The CDR3 sequence: CASSRLGQEDFQPQHF. CDR3 nucleotide sequence: TGTGCCAGCAGTCGCCTGGGACAGGAGGATTTTCAGCCCCAGCATTTT.